The following is a T cell receptor beta chain sequence with its context. This entry comes from a study of blood T cell repertoires in COVID-19. Across the whole study: Sample material is recorded as cDNA or gDNA derived from T cells, B-cell-depleted T cells, or PBMCs.

Looked up from germline, CDR1 is SGHNT and CDR2 is YYREEE (reference sequence). The CDR3 length is 14 residues. V gave up 3 bases and J gave up 5 bases, with 14 bases separating them. The data were produced by immunoSEQ multiplex PCR, yet TCRdb's version contains in-frame clones alone and is incomplete. The sample lists fewer than 350,000 clones; 70% to 90% were seen once. The chain carries TRBV5-4 and TRBJ1-2; D is undetermined. The sequenced material came from peripheral blood. The source is a woman aged 25 to 39 with COVID-19, enrolled during active disease. CDR3 nucleotides: TGTGCCAGCAGCTCCGGAGGACGGGAATATGGCTACACCTTC. This codes for CASSSGGREYGYTF.